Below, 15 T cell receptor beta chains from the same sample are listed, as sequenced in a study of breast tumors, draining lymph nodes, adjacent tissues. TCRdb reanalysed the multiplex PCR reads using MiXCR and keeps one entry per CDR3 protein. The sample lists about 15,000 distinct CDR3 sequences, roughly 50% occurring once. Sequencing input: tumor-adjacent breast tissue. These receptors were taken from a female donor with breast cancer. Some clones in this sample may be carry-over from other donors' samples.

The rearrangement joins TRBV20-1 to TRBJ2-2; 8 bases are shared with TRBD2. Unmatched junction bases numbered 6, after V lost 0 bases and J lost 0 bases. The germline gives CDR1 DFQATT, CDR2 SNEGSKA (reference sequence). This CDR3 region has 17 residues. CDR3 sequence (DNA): TGCAGTGCTAGAGATCTCGGGAGGGCCTCGAACACCGGGGAGCTGTTTTTT. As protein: CSARDLGRASNTGELFF.

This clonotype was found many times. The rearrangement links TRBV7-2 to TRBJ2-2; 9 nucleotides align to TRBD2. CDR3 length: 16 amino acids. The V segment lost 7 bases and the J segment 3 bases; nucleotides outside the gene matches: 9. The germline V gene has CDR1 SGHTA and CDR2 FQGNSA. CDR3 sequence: CASTSHSGGYTGELFF. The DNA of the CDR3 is TGTGCCAGCACCTCCCATAGCGGGGGCTACACCGGGGAGCTGTTTTTT. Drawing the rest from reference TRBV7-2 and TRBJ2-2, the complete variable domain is GAGVSQSPSNKVTEKGKDVELRCDPISGHTALYWYRQSLGQGLEFLIYFQGNSAPDKSGLPSDRFSAERTGGSVSTLTIQRTQQEDSAVYLCASTSHSGGYTGELFFGEGSRLTVL.

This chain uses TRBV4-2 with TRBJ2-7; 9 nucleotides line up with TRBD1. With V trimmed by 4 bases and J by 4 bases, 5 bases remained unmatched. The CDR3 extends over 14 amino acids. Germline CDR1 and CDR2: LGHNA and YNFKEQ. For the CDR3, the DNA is TGTGCCAGCAGCCGGGGGACAGGGAAATACGAGCAGTACTTC. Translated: CASSRGTGKYEQYF.

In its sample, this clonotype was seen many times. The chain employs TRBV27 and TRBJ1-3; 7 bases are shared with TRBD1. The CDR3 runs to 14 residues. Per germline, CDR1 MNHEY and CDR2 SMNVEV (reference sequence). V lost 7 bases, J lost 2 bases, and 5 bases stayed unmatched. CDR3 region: CASTSGGAGNTIYF. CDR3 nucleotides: TGTGCCAGCACTTCAGGGGGTGCTGGAAACACCATATATTTT.

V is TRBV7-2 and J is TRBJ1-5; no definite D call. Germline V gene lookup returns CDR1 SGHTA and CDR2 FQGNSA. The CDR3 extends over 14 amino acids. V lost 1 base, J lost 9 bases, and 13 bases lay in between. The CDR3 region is CASSLVESAGPQHF. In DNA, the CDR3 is TGTGCCAGCAGCTTAGTGGAGTCGGCGGGGCCCCAGCATTTT.

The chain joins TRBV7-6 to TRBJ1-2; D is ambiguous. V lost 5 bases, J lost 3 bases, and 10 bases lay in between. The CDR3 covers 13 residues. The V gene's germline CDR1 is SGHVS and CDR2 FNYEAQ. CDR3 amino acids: CASSLGRDYGYTF. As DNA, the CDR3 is TGTGCCAGCAGCCTAGGGAGGGACTATGGCTACACCTTC.

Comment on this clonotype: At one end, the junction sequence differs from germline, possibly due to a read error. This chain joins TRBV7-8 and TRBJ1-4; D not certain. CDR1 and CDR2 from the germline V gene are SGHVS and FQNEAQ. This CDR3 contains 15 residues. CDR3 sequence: CASSEAWATNEKLLF. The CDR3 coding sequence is TGTGCCAGCAGTGAAGCGTGGGCAACTAATGAAAAACTGCTTTTT.

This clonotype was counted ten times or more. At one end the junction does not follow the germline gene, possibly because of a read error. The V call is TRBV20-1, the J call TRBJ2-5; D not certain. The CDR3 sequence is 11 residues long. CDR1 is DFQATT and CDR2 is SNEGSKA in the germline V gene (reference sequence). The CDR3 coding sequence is TGCAGTGCTAGAGATCTGTCAACCCAGTCCTTC. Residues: CSARDLSTQSF.

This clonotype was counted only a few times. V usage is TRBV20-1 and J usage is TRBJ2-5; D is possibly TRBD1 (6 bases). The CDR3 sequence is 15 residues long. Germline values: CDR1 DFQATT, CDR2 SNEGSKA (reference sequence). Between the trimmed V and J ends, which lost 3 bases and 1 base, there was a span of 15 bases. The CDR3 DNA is TGCAGTGCTAGGACAGGCGAAGGGGGCCAAGAGACCCAGTACTTC. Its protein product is CSARTGEGGQETQYF.

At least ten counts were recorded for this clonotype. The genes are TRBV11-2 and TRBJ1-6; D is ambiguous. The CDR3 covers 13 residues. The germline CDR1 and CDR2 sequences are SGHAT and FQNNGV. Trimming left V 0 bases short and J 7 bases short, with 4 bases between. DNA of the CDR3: TGTGCCAGCAGCTTAGAACCCAATTCACCCCTCCACTTT. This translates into CASSLEPNSPLHF.

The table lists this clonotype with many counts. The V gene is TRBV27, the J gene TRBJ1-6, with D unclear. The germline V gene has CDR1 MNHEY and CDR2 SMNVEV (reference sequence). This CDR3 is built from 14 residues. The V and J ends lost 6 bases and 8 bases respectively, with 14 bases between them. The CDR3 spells CASSPSGVHSPLHF. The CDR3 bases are TGTGCCAGCAGCCCAAGCGGGGTTCATTCACCCCTCCACTTT.

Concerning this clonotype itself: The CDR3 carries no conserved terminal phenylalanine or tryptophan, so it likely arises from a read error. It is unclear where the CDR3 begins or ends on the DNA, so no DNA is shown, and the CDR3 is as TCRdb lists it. The CDR3 reads CASSPEGSG. The V and J genes are TRBV7-2 and TRBJ2-7; the D segment call TRBD2 is taken from the table without a DNA check. Ends included, the CDR3 has 9 residues. CDR1 is SGHTA, CDR2 FQGNSA, per germline.

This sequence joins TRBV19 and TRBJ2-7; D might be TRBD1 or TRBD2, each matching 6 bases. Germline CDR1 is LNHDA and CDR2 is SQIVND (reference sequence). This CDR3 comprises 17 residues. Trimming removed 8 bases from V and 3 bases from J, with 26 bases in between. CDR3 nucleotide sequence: TGTGCCAGTGAAGGGGGTCAGCCCGGGACTGGAAACTACGAGCAGTACTTC. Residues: CASEGGQPGTGNYEQYF.

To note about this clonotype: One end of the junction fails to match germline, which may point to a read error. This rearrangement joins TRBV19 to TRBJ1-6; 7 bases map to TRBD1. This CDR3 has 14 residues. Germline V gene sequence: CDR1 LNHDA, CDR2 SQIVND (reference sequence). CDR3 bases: TGTGCCAGTAGCGTGCAGGGGGATAATTCCCCCCTCCACTTT. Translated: CASSVQGDNSPLHF.

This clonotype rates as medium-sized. CDR3 region: CASRDSLNYGYTF. In nucleotides, the CDR3 is TGTGCCAGCAGGGACAGCCTGAACTATGGCTACACCTTC. The V and J genes are TRBV7-9 and TRBJ1-2; possible D gene TRBD1, 6 bases. Germline CDR1 and CDR2: SEHNR and FQNEAQ (reference sequence). There are 13 residues in the CDR3. V dropped 6 bases and J dropped 2 bases, with 10 bases sitting between them.